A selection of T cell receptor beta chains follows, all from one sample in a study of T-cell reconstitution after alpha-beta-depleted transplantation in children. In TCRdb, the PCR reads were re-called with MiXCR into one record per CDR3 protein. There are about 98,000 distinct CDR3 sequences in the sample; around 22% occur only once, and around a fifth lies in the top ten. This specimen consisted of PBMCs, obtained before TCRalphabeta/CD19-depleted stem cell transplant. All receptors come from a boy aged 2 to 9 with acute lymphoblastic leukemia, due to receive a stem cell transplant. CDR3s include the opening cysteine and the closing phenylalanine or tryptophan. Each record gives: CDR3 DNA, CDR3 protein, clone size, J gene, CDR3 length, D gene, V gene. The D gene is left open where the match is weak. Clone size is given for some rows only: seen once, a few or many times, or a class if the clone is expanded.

CDR3nt: TGCGCCAGCAGCTTGGAGCCAGGGGGCCACCCGAGAAACACTGAAGCTTTCTTT; CDR3aa: CASSLEPGGHPRNTEAFF; abundance: -; j_gene: TRBJ1-1; len: 18; d_gene: TRBD1; v_gene: TRBV5-1
CDR3nt: TGTGCCAGCTCGATTGGGGGAGCTTCCTACAATGAGCAGTTCTTC; CDR3aa: CASSIGGASYNEQFF; abundance: few; j_gene: TRBJ2-1; len: 15; d_gene: -; v_gene: TRBV7-9
CDR3nt: TGTGCCAGCGCAGACTCAGGTGAAGCTTTCTTT; CDR3aa: CASADSGEAFF; abundance: few; j_gene: TRBJ1-1; len: 11; d_gene: -; v_gene: TRBV6-2/TRBV6-3
CDR3nt: TGTGCCAGCAGTCACCCTAGGGGAGCGAACACCGGGGAGCTGTTTTTT; CDR3aa: CASSHPRGANTGELFF; abundance: few; j_gene: TRBJ2-2; len: 16; d_gene: -; v_gene: TRBV12-3/TRBV12-4
CDR3nt: TGCAGTGCTAGATCCACATCCAGGGAACCCTACGAGCAGTACTTC; CDR3aa: CSARSTSREPYEQYF; abundance: -; j_gene: TRBJ2-7; len: 15; d_gene: -; v_gene: TRBV20-1
CDR3nt: TGTGCCAGCAGCTTAGACAGGGGGAACTACGAGCAGTACTTC; CDR3aa: CASSLDRGNYEQYF; abundance: -; j_gene: TRBJ2-7; len: 14; d_gene: TRBD1; v_gene: TRBV5-4
CDR3nt: TGTGCCAGCAGCCAAGTGACCGCTGTTGGCTACGAGCAGTACTTC; CDR3aa: CASSQVTAVGYEQYF; abundance: -; j_gene: TRBJ2-7; len: 15; d_gene: -; v_gene: TRBV3-1
CDR3nt: TGTGCCAGCAGCTGGGGGGGAGTGCAGTACTTC; CDR3aa: CASSWGGVQYF; abundance: few; j_gene: TRBJ2-7; len: 11; d_gene: TRBD2; v_gene: TRBV5-6
CDR3nt: TGTGCCAGCAGGGGAATCTCGGGACGGATAAACACAGATACGCAGTATTTT; CDR3aa: CASRGISGRINTDTQYF; abundance: -; j_gene: TRBJ2-3; len: 17; d_gene: -; v_gene: TRBV7-9
CDR3nt: TGCAGCGTTGATAATCCAGGGACCTACGAGCAGTACTTC; CDR3aa: CSVDNPGTYEQYF; abundance: -; j_gene: TRBJ2-7; len: 13; d_gene: -; v_gene: TRBV29-1
CDR3nt: TGCGCCAGCAGGCTGGGGACTAGCGTCTACAATGAGCAGTTCTTC; CDR3aa: CASRLGTSVYNEQFF; abundance: few; j_gene: TRBJ2-1; len: 15; d_gene: TRBD2; v_gene: TRBV5-1
CDR3nt: TGTGCCAGCAGCTTGCCGGGAGGGCCGGGGGAGCAGTACTTC; CDR3aa: CASSLPGGPGEQYF; abundance: few; j_gene: TRBJ2-7; len: 14; d_gene: TRBD2; v_gene: TRBV5-6
CDR3nt: TGTGCCAGCGGAACTAGCGGAGGGTCTAGCACAGATACGCAGTATTTT; CDR3aa: CASGTSGGSSTDTQYF; abundance: few; j_gene: TRBJ2-3; len: 16; d_gene: TRBD2; v_gene: TRBV6-1
CDR3nt: TGCAGTGCTAGAGACTTACTAGTAGCGGAGACCCAGTACTTC; CDR3aa: CSARDLLVAETQYF; abundance: few; j_gene: TRBJ2-5; len: 14; d_gene: -; v_gene: TRBV20-1
CDR3nt: TGTGCCAGCAGTTCGCTTGGACTAGCGGGTGGATCCAGCTGGCGGGAACACCACCTCAATACGCAGTATTTT; CDR3aa: CASSSLGLAGGSSWREHHLNTQYF; abundance: few; j_gene: TRBJ2-3; len: 24; d_gene: TRBD2; v_gene: TRBV6-2/TRBV6-3
CDR3nt: TGCGCCAGCAGCAACGGACAGGGGGCTTGGTACGAGCAGTACTTC; CDR3aa: CASSNGQGAWYEQYF; abundance: -; j_gene: TRBJ2-7; len: 15; d_gene: TRBD1; v_gene: TRBV5-1
CDR3nt: TGTGCCTGGGCTAGCGGGGAGACCCAGTACTTC; CDR3aa: CAWASGETQYF; abundance: many; j_gene: TRBJ2-5; len: 11; d_gene: TRBD2; v_gene: TRBV30
CDR3nt: TGCAGCGCTAGGACTAGCGGGAGTGAGCAGTTCTTC; CDR3aa: CSARTSGSEQFF; abundance: many; j_gene: TRBJ2-1; len: 12; d_gene: TRBD2; v_gene: TRBV29-1
CDR3nt: TGTGCCAGCAGCCAGGCTACAGATACGCAGTATTTT; CDR3aa: CASSQATDTQYF; abundance: few; j_gene: TRBJ2-3; len: 12; d_gene: -; v_gene: TRBV4-2
CDR3nt: TGCGCCAGCAGCCAAGACAGGGGCTCTGGGGCCAACGTCCTGACTTTC; CDR3aa: CASSQDRGSGANVLTF; abundance: many; j_gene: TRBJ2-6; len: 16; d_gene: -; v_gene: TRBV4-1